The following is a T cell receptor (beta chain) sequence with its context. The sample originates from a study of T cell responses to AZD1222 COVID-19 vaccine. This table comes from immunoSEQ multiplex PCR, and its TCRdb copy is limited to in-frame clones, with some not included. The sample lists about 150,000 clones, more than 85% occurring once. The CDR3 loop spans 13 amino acids. Per the germline V gene, CDR1 is SEHNR and CDR2 is FQNEAQ (reference sequence). Trimming removed 7 bases at V and 1 base at J, with 11 bases between. The chain couples TRBV7-9 to TRBJ2-7; weak D call: TRBD2 (6 bases). The origin of this receptor is an adult who received the AZD1222 COVID-19 vaccine. Sequences were derived from peripheral blood, sampled 28 days after the second AZD1222 dose. The CDR3 DNA reads as TGTGCCAGCACCGGGGACTTATCCTACGAGCAGTACTTC. Its protein product is CASTGDLSYEQYF.